These 29 T cell receptor beta chains originate from one sample sequenced in a study of cytomegalovirus exposure and HLA in healthy donors. PCR amplification relied on 60 Vbeta primers (plus 13 Jbeta primers). TCRdb's table, derived via immunoSEQ multiplex PCR, lists solely in-frame clones and lacks some. The sample records about 150,000 clones, approximately 80% being singletons. Specimen: PBMCs. These receptors all come from a woman in her thirties or forties in good health and CMV-seropositive.

V is TRBV5-5 and J is TRBJ2-7, with 10 bases lining up with TRBD2. This CDR3 is built from 17 residues. V dropped 4 bases and J dropped 3; count of bases not matched to a gene: 13. Per germline, CDR1 SGHKS and CDR2 YYEKEE (reference sequence). DNA of the CDR3: TGTGCCAGCAGCCCGGTCGCTAGCGGGAGTGGAATCTACGAGCAGTACTTC. It codes for CASSPVASGSGIYEQYF.

The rearrangement uses TRBV30 and TRBJ1-5; the match to TRBD1 covers 9 bases. CDR1 is GTSNPN and CDR2 is SVGIG in the germline V gene (reference sequence). The CDR3 is 18 residues long. V lost 1 base and J lost 4; bases outside the gene matches: 14. This chain's CDR3 is CAWSASGQGKGINQPQHF. CDR3 in DNA: TGTGCCTGGAGTGCGTCGGGACAGGGAAAGGGGATTAATCAGCCCCAGCATTTT.

This clone was recorded a few times. This chain joins TRBV5-1 and TRBJ2-5, with a tentative D call TRBD1 (5 bases). Trimming pared 0 bases from V and 5 bases from J, leaving 14 bases between. CDR3 length: 15 amino acids. CDR1 and CDR2 (germline): SGHRS, YFSETQ. CDR3 sequence: CASSLGTRQRETQYF. Here the CDR3 DNA reads TGCGCCAGCAGCTTGGGGACACGCCAAAGGGAGACCCAGTACTTC.

This chain links TRBV7-9 with TRBJ2-2; D perhaps matches TRBD1 (6 bases). Germline V lookup: CDR1 SEHNR, CDR2 FQNEAQ (reference sequence). V was cut by 5 bases and J by 6 bases, with 16 bases left in between. This CDR3 has 15 amino acids. CDR3 in DNA: TGTGCCAGCAGCCGACAGGTCTCGAAATCCGGGGAGCTGTTTTTT. Residues: CASSRQVSKSGELFF.

The rearrangement uses TRBV19 and TRBJ2-4; TRBD2 matches at 7 bases. The CDR3 extends over 16 amino acids. J was trimmed by 6 bases and V by 2 bases; bases with no gene match: 10. Germline CDR1 reads LNHDA; CDR2 reads SQIVND (reference sequence). CDR3 nucleotide sequence: TGTGCCAGTAGTATACGCGGGAGTCTGGTCGGAAACATTCAGTACTTC. Its translation is CASSIRGSLVGNIQYF.

V and J are TRBV12-5 and TRBJ2-1; no definite D call. V shed 5 bases and J shed 2 bases, with 7 bases lying between them. The CDR3 is 13 residues long. Germline V CDR1 and CDR2: LGHNT, FRNRAP. The CDR3 DNA sequence: TGTGCTAGTGGTCCTAAGACCTACAATGAGCAGTTCTTC. Protein product: CASGPKTYNEQFF.

The chain links TRBV27 to TRBJ2-5; 14 bases fit TRBD2. The CDR3 has 19 residues. CDR1 MNHEY and CDR2 SMNVEV come from the germline V gene (reference sequence). V trimming: 7 bases; J trimming: 5 bases; junction bases outside the gene matches: 18. CDR3 in amino acids: CASTLGTSGRPSPSETQYF. CDR3 coding DNA: TGTGCCAGCACCCTCGGGACTAGCGGGAGACCGTCTCCAAGCGAGACCCAGTACTTC.

This clone was counted only a few times. The rearrangement links TRBV27 to TRBJ2-7; possible D gene TRBD1, 6 bases. Trimming stripped 3 bases from V and 2 bases from J, with 11 bases between. The CDR3 spans 14 residues. CDR1 and CDR2 from the germline V gene are MNHEY and SMNVEV (reference sequence). CDR3 amino acids: CASSFRTETYEQYF. The CDR3 DNA reads TGTGCCAGCAGTTTTCGGACAGAAACCTACGAGCAGTACTTC.

The V call is TRBV28, the J call TRBJ2-5, with D unresolved. This CDR3 has 16 amino acids. Germline V gene lookup returns CDR1 MDHEN and CDR2 SYDVKM. V was trimmed by 6 bases and J by 0 bases, leaving 17 bases between them. The CDR3 spells CASSLRRKADQETQYF. The CDR3 DNA sequence: TGTGCCAGCAGCCTTAGGAGAAAGGCGGACCAAGAGACCCAGTACTTC.

This clone occurred once. V gene TRBV27 combines with J gene TRBJ1-2; 12 nucleotides align to TRBD1. CDR3 size: 17 residues. Trimming at V came to 3 bases and at J to 4 bases, leaving 9 bases not matched to a gene. Germline V gives CDR1 MNHEY, CDR2 SMNVEV (reference sequence). CDR3 loop: CASSFPGQGARAYGYTF. DNA for the CDR3: TGTGCCAGCAGTTTCCCGGGACAGGGGGCGCGGGCCTATGGCTACACCTTC.

The genes are TRBV6-5 and TRBJ2-7; 8 positions agree with TRBD1. In germline, CDR1 is MNHEY, CDR2 SVGAGI. Trimming cost V 3 bases and J 2 bases; bases outside gene matches: 3. CDR3 length: 14 amino acids. The CDR3 sequence is CASSYGTGAYEQYF. The CDR3 DNA reads as TGTGCCAGCAGTTATGGGACAGGAGCCTACGAGCAGTACTTC.

This chain uses TRBV18 with TRBJ2-3; TRBD1 might be the D (5 bases). V was pared by 3 bases and J by 1 base, with 17 bases between. CDR3 length equals 17 residues. Germline CDR1 reads KGHSH; CDR2 reads LQKENI. The CDR3 DNA sequence: TGTGCCAGCTCACCTCAAATAGCCAGGGCTGGCACAGATACGCAGTATTTT. Amino acid sequence: CASSPQIARAGTDTQYF.

This clone was counted between two and nine times. This chain connects TRBV11-2 to TRBJ2-5; weak D call: TRBD2 (6 bases). From germline, CDR1 is SGHAT and CDR2 FQNNGV. V lost 1 base, J lost 5 bases, and 17 bases lay in between. This CDR3 is built from 16 residues. CDR3 sequence reads: CASSLGAGGRWETQYF. CDR3 in DNA: TGTGCCAGCAGCTTAGGGGCTGGGGGGAGATGGGAGACCCAGTACTTC.

J is TRBJ2-7 and V is TRBV5-1, with 8 bases that match TRBD2. This CDR3 is 17 amino acids long. V lost 3 bases and J lost 2; bases outside the gene matches: 13. The germline gives CDR1 SGHRS, CDR2 YFSETQ. As DNA, the CDR3 is TGCGCCAGCAGCTCCCTGGGACGCGGGAGGTTGCCCTACGAGCAGTACTTC. Its translation is CASSSLGRGRLPYEQYF. Combining the CDR3 with reference TRBV5-1 and TRBJ2-7 gives the whole variable domain KAGVTQTPRYLIKTRGQQVTLSCSPISGHRSVSWYQQTPGQGLQFLFEYFSETQRNKGNFPGRFSGRQFSNSRSEMNVSTLELGDSALYLCASSSLGRGRLPYEQYFGPGTRLTVT.

The rearrangement joins TRBV21-1 to TRBJ2-1; the table assigns TRBD1, which was not confirmed against the DNA. TRBV21-1 corresponds to a pseudogene. CDR3 length: 15 amino acids. The CDR3 DNA sequence: TGTGCCAGCAGCAAAAGGGACAGGGGGATCAATGAGCAGTTCTTC. Amino acids: CASSKRDRGINEQFF.

The chain carries TRBV6-5 and TRBJ2-7; 7 nucleotides match TRBD2. V lost 6 bases to trimming and J lost 3 bases; unmatched junction nucleotides: 5. Looked up from germline, CDR1 is MNHEY and CDR2 is SVGAGI. The CDR3 sequence is 13 residues long. The CDR3 is CASSGAGIYEQYF. As DNA, the CDR3 is TGTGCCAGCAGCGGAGCGGGGATCTACGAGCAGTACTTC.

The genes are TRBV6-4 and TRBJ2-5, with TRBD1 identical over 9 bases. V shed 7 bases and J 5 bases; nucleotides not matched to a gene: 17. Germline V CDR1 and CDR2: MRHNA, SNTAGT. The CDR3 sequence is 17 residues long. This CDR3 reads CASTEPGQGFIRETQYF. In DNA form, the CDR3 reads TGTGCCAGCACCGAACCGGGACAGGGATTCATCAGGGAGACCCAGTACTTC.

V gene TRBV28 combines with J gene TRBJ2-1; 11 bases agree with TRBD2. With 2 bases clipped from V and 4 bases from J, the junction kept 4 bases outside the gene matches. The CDR3 is made up of 16 amino acids. Germline assignment: CDR1 MDHEN and CDR2 SYDVKM. CDR3 DNA sequence: TGTGCCAGCAGTTTAAGAGGACTAGCGGGTTACAATGAGCAGTTCTTC. Its translation: CASSLRGLAGYNEQFF.

V is TRBV7-3 and J is TRBJ2-7; 13 nucleotides align to TRBD2. The CDR3 covers 17 residues. The germline V gene has CDR1 SGHTA and CDR2 FQGTGA. V gave up 3 bases and J gave up 4 bases; unmatched junction bases: 9. In DNA, the CDR3 is TGTGCCAGCAGCTTGGGACTAGCGGGAACCCTGGGGTACGAGCAGTACTTC. Encoded protein: CASSLGLAGTLGYEQYF.

V is TRBV9 and J is TRBJ2-3; 13 positions match TRBD2. J was trimmed by 5 bases and V by 3 bases; bases with no gene match: 6. CDR3 length: 16 residues. Germline-derived CDR1 and CDR2 are SGDLS and YYNGEE. This CDR3 is CASSGRLAGGGDTQYF. The CDR3 DNA follows: TGTGCCAGCAGCGGCCGACTAGCGGGAGGAGGAGATACGCAGTATTTT.

As to this clone: The junction departs from the called germline gene at one end, perhaps through a read error. The chain uses TRBV7-7 and TRBJ2-7; D may be TRBD2 (6 bases). Germline V lookup: CDR1 SSHAT, CDR2 FNYEAQ (reference sequence). This CDR3 contains 13 residues. In DNA form, the CDR3 reads TGTGCTAGCAGCCGGGACTGGGCCGGGGAGCAGTACTTC. Its protein product is CASSRDWAGEQYF.

J is TRBJ2-5 and V is TRBV7-3; 8 nucleotides match TRBD1. V was pared by 4 bases and J by 2 bases, with 3 bases of the junction left unmatched. The CDR3 has 14 amino acids. Germline V gene data show CDR1 as SGHTA and CDR2 as FQGTGA. In DNA form, the CDR3 reads TGTGCCAGCAGCTACGGACAGGGACAAGAGACCCAGTACTTC. Residues: CASSYGQGQETQYF.

The chain recombines TRBV4-2 with TRBJ2-4, with D possibly matching TRBD2 (5 bases). V was pared by 8 bases and J by 0 bases, with 17 bases between. Germline V CDR1 and CDR2: LGHNA, YNFKEQ. This CDR3 spans 16 amino acids. The DNA for the CDR3 is TGTGCCAGCTCCCCCCTAACCGGGGTAGCCAAAAACATTCAGTACTTC. Residues: CASSPLTGVAKNIQYF.

The chain's CDR3 is CSVERVVGTYNEQFF. CDR3 in DNA: TGCAGCGTTGAAAGGGTCGTGGGGACTTACAATGAGCAGTTCTTC. The chain uses TRBV29-1 and TRBJ2-1, with TRBD2 as a possible D gene (6 bases). Looked up from germline, CDR1 is SQVTM and CDR2 is ANQGSEA. V was trimmed by 2 bases and J by 4 bases, leaving 15 bases between them. The CDR3 covers 15 residues.

The count of this clone is one. This chain uses TRBV10-2 with TRBJ2-7, with 8 bases matching TRBD1. CDR1 and CDR2 (germline): WSHSY, SAAADI. V lost 7 bases to trimming and J lost 0 bases; unmatched junction nucleotides: 8. This CDR3 region has 15 residues. As DNA, the CDR3 is TGCGCCAGCAACGACCGGGACAGGACCTCCTACGAGCAGTACTTC. Protein: CASNDRDRTSYEQYF.

The chain has TRBV6-1 and TRBJ2-1; 7 bases map to TRBD2. Trimming cost V 8 bases and J 7 bases; bases outside gene matches: 8. Germline V gives CDR1 MNHNS, CDR2 SASEGT. There are 13 residues in the CDR3. The CDR3 nucleotides read TGTGCCAGCTCGGGACGGACTAGAAATGAGCAGTTCTTC. This sequence encodes CASSGRTRNEQFF.

The chain employs TRBV5-1 and TRBJ2-7; D perhaps matches TRBD1 (5 bases). The CDR3 totals 15 residues. CDR1 SGHRS and CDR2 YFSETQ come from the germline V gene. Trimming stripped 4 bases from V and 6 bases from J, with 20 bases between. CDR3 in DNA: TGCGCCAGCAGCCCCTCCGAGGCAACAGGCAGCGAGCAGTACTTC. It is translated as CASSPSEATGSEQYF.

This rearrangement joins TRBV6-5 to TRBJ2-1; TRBD2 matches 8 bases. Per the germline V gene, CDR1 is MNHEY and CDR2 is SVGAGI. Trimming took 3 bases from V and 5 from J; bases not matched to a gene: 6. The CDR3 loop spans 15 amino acids. The CDR3 DNA follows: TGTGCCAGCAGTTATGCGGGAGGAGCCCACAATGAGCAGTTCTTC. Its protein is CASSYAGGAHNEQFF.

DNA of the CDR3: TGTGCCAGCAGCCCAAGCGGCCGAAGCTACTCTGGAAACACCATATATTTT. Encoded protein: CASSPSGRSYSGNTIYF. This rearrangement joins TRBV28 to TRBJ1-3; D not certain. Trimming removed 6 bases at V and 0 bases at J, with 18 bases between. CDR1 and CDR2 from the germline V gene are MDHEN and SYDVKM. This CDR3 is built from 17 residues.